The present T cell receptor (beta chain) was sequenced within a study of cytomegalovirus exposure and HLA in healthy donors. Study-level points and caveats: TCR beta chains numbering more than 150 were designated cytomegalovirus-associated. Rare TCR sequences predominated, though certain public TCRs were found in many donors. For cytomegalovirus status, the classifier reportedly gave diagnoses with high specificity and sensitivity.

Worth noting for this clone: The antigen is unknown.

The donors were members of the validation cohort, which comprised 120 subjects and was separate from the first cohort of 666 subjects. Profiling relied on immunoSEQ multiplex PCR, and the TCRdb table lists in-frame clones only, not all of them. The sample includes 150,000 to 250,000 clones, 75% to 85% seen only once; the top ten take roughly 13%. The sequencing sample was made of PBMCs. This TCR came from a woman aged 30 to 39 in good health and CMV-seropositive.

This CDR3 is CASSLSAAGDGYTF. Here the CDR3 DNA reads TGTGCCAGCAGTTTATCCGCCGCAGGGGATGGCTACACCTTC. The J gene is TRBJ1-2, the V gene TRBV27, with D possibly being TRBD1 (6 bases). Germline CDR1 is MNHEY and CDR2 is SMNVEV (reference sequence). V was trimmed by 0 bases and J by 6 bases, leaving 11 bases between them. This CDR3 has 14 residues.